A single T cell receptor (beta chain) is shown here with its context. Data came from immunoSEQ multiplex PCR; TCRdb stores just in-frame clones and leaves some out. The table lists some 95,000 clones, roughly nine tenths of them singletons. J was trimmed by 7 bases and V by 5 bases; bases with no gene match: 2. The CDR3 is 15 amino acids. In germline, CDR1 is MDHEN, CDR2 SYDVKM. The data were taken from a study of blood T cell repertoires in COVID-19. Background on the study: Specimens from acute and convalescent COVID-19 originated in the United States, Italy and Spain. T cells, B-cell-depleted T cells, or PBMCs supplied cDNA or gDNA.

The genes are TRBV28 and TRBJ2-2; TRBD2 agrees at 15 bases. The TCR was taken from a man between 65 and 85 years old with acute or convalescent COVID-19. The material sequenced was peripheral blood. The CDR3 region has the DNA TGTGCCAGCAGTGGGACTAGCGGGGGGCACGGGGAGCTGTTTTTT. Translated: CASSGTSGGHGELFF. Based on the CDR3 plus reference TRBV28 and TRBJ2-2, the full variable domain is DVKVTQSSRYLVKRTGEKVFLECVQDMDHENMFWYRQDPGLGLRLIYFSYDVKMKEKGDIPEGYSVSREKKERFSLILESASTNQTSMYLCASSGTSGGHGELFFGEGSRLTVL.